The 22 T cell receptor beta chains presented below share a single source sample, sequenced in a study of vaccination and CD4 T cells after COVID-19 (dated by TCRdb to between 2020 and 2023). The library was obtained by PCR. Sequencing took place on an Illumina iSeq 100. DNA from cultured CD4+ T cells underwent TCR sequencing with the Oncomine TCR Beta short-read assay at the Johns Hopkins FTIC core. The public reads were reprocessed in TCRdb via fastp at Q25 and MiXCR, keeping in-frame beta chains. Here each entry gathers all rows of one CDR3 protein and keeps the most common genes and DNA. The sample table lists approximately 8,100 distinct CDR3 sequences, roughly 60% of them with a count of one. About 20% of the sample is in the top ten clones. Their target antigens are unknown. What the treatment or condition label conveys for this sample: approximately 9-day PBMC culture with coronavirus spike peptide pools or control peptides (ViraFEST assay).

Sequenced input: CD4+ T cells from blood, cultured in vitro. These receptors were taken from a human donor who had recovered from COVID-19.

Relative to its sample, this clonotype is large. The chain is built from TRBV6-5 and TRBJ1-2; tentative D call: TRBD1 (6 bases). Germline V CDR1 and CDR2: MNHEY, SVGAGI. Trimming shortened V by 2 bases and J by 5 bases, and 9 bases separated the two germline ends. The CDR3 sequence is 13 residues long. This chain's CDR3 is CASSYRQGYGYTF. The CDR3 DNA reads TGTGCCAGCAGTTACAGGCAGGGGTATGGCTACACCTTC.

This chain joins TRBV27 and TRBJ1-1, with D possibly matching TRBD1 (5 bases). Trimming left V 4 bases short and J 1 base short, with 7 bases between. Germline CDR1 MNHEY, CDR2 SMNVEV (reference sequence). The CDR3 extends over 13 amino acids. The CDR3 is CASSWQGNTEAFF. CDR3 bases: TGTGCCAGCAGTTGGCAGGGGAACACTGAAGCTTTCTTT.

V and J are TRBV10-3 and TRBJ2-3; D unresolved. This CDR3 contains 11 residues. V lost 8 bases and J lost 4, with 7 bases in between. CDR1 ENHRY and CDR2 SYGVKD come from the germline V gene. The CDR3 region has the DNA TGTGCCATCGCGGCAGCAGATACGCAGTATTTT. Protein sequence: CAIAAADTQYF.

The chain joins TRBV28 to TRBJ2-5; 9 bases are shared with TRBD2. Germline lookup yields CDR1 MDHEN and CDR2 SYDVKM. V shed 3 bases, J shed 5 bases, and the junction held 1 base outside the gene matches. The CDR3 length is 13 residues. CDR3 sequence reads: CASSLAGGETQYF. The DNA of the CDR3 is TGTGCCAGCAGTTTGGCGGGAGGGGAGACCCAGTACTTC.

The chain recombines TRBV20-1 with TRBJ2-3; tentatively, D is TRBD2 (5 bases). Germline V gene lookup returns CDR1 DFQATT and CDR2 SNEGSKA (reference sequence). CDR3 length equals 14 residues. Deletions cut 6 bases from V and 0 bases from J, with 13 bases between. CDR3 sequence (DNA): TGCAGTGCAGCCCCCGGGGATAGCACAGATACGCAGTATTTT. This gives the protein CSAAPGDSTDTQYF.

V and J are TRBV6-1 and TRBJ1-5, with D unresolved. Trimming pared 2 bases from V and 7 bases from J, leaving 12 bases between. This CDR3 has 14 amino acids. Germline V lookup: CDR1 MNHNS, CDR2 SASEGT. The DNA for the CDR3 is TGTGCCAGCAGTGAAAATTCGGGAGGCCAGCCCCAGCATTTT. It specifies CASSENSGGQPQHF.

DNA for the CDR3: TGTGCCAGCAGCCAAACCACAGGGGCGCGGAATGGCTACACCTTC. Translation gives CASSQTTGARNGYTF. The chain employs TRBV11-3 and TRBJ1-2; 7 nucleotides line up with TRBD1. This CDR3 has 15 amino acids. J gave up 6 bases and V 5 bases, and 12 bases lay outside the gene matches. Germline CDR1 and CDR2: SGHNT and YENEEA.

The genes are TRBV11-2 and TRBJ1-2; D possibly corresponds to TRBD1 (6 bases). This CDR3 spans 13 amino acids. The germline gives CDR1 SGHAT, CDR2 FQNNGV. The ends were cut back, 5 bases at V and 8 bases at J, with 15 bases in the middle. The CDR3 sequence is CASSTDRTRGYTF. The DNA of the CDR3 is TGTGCCAGCAGCACAGACAGGACCCGGGGCTACACCTTC.

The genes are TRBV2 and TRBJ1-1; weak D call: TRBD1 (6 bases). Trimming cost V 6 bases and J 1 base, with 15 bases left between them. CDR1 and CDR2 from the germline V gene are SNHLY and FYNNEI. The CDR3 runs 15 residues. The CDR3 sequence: CASRVQGLGNTEAFF. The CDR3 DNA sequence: TGTGCCAGCAGGGTACAGGGTTTGGGGAACACTGAAGCTTTCTTT.

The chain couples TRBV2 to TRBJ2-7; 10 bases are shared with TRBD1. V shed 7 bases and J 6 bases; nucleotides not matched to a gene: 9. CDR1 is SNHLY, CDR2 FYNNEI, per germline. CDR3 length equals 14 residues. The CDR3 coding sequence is TGTGCCAGCATTCCGGGACAGGGGATAGGCGAGCAGTACTTC. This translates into CASIPGQGIGEQYF.

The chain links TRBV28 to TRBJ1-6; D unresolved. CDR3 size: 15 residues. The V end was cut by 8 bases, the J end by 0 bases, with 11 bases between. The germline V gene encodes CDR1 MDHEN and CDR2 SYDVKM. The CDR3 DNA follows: TGTGCCAGCCGTTCCCCCAGCTCCTATAATTCACCCCTCCACTTT. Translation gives CASRSPSSYNSPLHF.

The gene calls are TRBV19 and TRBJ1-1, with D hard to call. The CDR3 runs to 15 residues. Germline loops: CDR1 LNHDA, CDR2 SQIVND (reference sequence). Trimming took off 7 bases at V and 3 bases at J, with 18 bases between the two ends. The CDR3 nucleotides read TGTGCCAGTAACCCCCATAAAGGGAGGGACACTGAAGCTTTCTTT. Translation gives CASNPHKGRDTEAFF. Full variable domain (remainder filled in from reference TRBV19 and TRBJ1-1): DGGITQSPKYLFRKEGQNVTLSCEQNLNHDAMYWYRQDPGQGLRLIYYSQIVNDFQKGDIAEGYSVSREKKESFPLTVTSAQKNPTAFYLCASNPHKGRDTEAFFGQGTRLTVV.

The CDR3 spells CASSVTVTGELFF. Here the CDR3 DNA reads TGTGCCAGCAGTGTTACCGTAACCGGGGAGCTGTTTTTT. This chain connects TRBV6-4 to TRBJ2-2; D uncertain. With 4 bases removed from V and 5 bases from J, the gap between germline ends came to 8 bases. Per the germline V gene, CDR1 is MRHNA and CDR2 is SNTAGT. There are 13 residues in the CDR3.

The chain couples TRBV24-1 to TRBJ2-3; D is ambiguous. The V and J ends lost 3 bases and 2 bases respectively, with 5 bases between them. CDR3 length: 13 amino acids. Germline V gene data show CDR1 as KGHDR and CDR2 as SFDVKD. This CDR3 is CATSDPSTDTQYF. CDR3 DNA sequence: TGTGCCACCAGTGATCCTTCCACAGATACGCAGTATTTT.

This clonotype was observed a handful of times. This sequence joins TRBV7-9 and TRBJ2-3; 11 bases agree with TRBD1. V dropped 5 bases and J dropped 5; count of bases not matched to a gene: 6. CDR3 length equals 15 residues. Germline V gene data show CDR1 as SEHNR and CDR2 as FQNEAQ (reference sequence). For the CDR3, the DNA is TGTGCCAGCAGCGGGCAGGGACAGGGGGGAGATACGCAGTATTTT. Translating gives CASSGQGQGGDTQYF.

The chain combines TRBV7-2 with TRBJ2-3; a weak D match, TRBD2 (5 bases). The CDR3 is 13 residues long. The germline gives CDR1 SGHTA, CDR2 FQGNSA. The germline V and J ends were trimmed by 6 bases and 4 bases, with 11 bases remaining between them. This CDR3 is CASRERVADTQYF. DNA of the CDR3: TGTGCCAGCAGGGAGAGGGTGGCAGATACGCAGTATTTT.

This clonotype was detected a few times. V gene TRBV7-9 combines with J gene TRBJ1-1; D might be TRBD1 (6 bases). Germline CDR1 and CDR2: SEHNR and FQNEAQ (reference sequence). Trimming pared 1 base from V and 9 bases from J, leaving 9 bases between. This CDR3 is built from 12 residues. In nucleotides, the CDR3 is TGTGCCAGCAGCTTAGGCAGGGGACAAGCTTTCTTT. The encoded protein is CASSLGRGQAFF.

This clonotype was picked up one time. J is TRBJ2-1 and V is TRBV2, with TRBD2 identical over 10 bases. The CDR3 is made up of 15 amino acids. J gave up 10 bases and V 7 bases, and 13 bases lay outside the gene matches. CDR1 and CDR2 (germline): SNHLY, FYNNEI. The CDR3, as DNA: TGTGCCAGCAAGTCTAAGCGGGAGGGCCTAGGGGAGCAGTTCTTC. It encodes CASKSKREGLGEQFF.

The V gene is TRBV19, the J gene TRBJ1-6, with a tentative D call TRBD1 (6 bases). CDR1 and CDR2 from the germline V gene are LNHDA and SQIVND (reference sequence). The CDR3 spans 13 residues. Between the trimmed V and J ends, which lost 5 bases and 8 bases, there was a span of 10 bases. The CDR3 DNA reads TGTGCCAGTAGTGACAGGTACCATTCACCCCTCCACTTT. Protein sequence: CASSDRYHSPLHF. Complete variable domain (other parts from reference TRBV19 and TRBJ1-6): DGGITQSPKYLFRKEGQNVTLSCEQNLNHDAMYWYRQDPGQGLRLIYYSQIVNDFQKGDIAEGYSVSREKKESFPLTVTSAQKNPTAFYLCASSDRYHSPLHFGNGTRLTVT.

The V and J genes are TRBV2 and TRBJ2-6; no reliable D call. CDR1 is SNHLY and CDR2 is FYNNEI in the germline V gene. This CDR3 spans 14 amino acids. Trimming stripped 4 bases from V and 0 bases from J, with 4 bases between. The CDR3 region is CASSVYSGANVLTF. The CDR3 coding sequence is TGTGCCAGCAGTGTCTACTCTGGGGCCAACGTCCTGACTTTC.

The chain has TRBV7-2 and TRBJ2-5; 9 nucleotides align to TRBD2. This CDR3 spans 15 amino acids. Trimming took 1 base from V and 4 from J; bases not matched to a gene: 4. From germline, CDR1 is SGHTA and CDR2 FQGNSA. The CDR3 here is CASSLGRGGRETQYF. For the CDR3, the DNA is TGTGCCAGCAGCTTAGGGCGGGGGGGCCGAGAGACCCAGTACTTC. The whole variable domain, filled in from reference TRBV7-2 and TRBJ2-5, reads GAGVSQSPSNKVTEKGKDVELRCDPISGHTALYWYRQSLGQGLEFLIYFQGNSAPDKSGLPSDRFSAERTGGSVSTLTIQRTQQEDSAVYLCASSLGRGGRETQYFGPGTRLLVL.

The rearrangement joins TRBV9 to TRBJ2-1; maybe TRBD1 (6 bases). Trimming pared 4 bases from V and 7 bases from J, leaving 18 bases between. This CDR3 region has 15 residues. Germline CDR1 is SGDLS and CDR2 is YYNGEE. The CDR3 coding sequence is TGTGCCAGCAGCCCCCGGGACATCTGGGCGAATGAGCAGTTCTTC. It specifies CASSPRDIWANEQFF.